This T cell receptor (beta chain) derives from a study of graft-versus-host responses after intestinal transplantation. Comments on this clone: Its antigen remains unknown.

CDR1 and CDR2 from the germline V gene are LGHNT and FRNRAP. The CDR3 loop spans 22 amino acids. V gave up 4 bases and J gave up 6 bases; unmatched junction bases: 22. The table came from immunoSEQ multiplex PCR; TCRdb's copy has only in-frame clones and leaves some out. The sample lists tens of thousands of clones, roughly 92% occurring once. Sequences were derived from unstimulated CD4+ T cells sorted from spleen or lymph node cells, sampled before intestinal transplant. V usage is TRBV12-5 and J usage is TRBJ2-1; 15 bases fit TRBD2. The receptor was derived from a human donor who received an intestinal transplant. The CDR3 loop is CASGSTLANGLGLAGGPNEQFF. CDR3 bases: TGTGCTAGTGGTTCGACACTGGCGAATGGGTTGGGACTAGCGGGAGGACCCAATGAGCAGTTCTTC.